These T cell receptor beta chains were read from a single sample in a study of T cells in localized non-small cell lung cancer. Here immunoSEQ multiplex PCR was the method, and the copy in TCRdb shows in-frame clones only, minus some. The sample holds 1,200 or so clones, about 26% seen once. The source was normal lung tissue next to the tumor, collected before any cancer treatment. These receptor sequences come from a male donor aged 60 or over with stage II lung adenocarcinoma. CDR3s include the opening cysteine and the closing phenylalanine or tryptophan. D genes are given only for firm matches. Clone size, where shown, is once, few, many, or a class for clones that have expanded.

-,medium-sized,TRBV9,TRBJ2-7,CASSTTGTPAGEQYF,TGTGCCAGCAGCACCACCGGGACTCCCGCGGGGGAGCAGTACTTC
TRBD2,few,TRBV11-3,TRBJ2-2,CASSSASGGAGELFF,TGTGCCAGCAGCTCGGCTAGCGGAGGGGCCGGGGAGCTGTTTTTT
-,few,TRBV7-5,TRBJ2-2,CASSRQGNTGELFF,TGTGCCAGCAGCCGACAGGGGAACACCGGGGAGCTGTTTTTT
-,-,TRBV11-3,TRBJ1-2,CASSHSAQGNYGYTF,TGTGCCAGCAGCCACTCTGCCCAGGGGAACTATGGCTACACCTTC
TRBD1,few,TRBV6-8,TRBJ1-6,CASSITTGVNSPLHF,TGTGCCAGCAGTATAACGACAGGGGTCAATTCACCCCTCCACTTT
-,-,TRBV6-8,TRBJ2-3,CASSYSKDTQYF,TGTGCCAGCAGTTACTCGAAAGATACGCAGTATTTT
-,few,TRBV1,TRBJ2-7,CASSQETGLAGGYEQYF,TGCGCCAGCAGCCAAGAAACGGGACTAGCGGGGGGCTACGAGCAGTACTTC
-,-,TRBV9,TRBJ2-4,CASSATGAPGGIQYF,TGTGCCAGCAGCGCGACAGGGGCCCCGGGAGGCATTCAGTACTTC
-,few,TRBV9,TRBJ2-5,CASSAVGGSRQETQYF,TGTGCCAGCAGCGCCGTAGGGGGGAGCAGACAAGAGACCCAGTACTTC
-,-,TRBV10-3,TRBJ1-2,CAISESPEPNYGYTF,TGTGCCATCAGTGAGTCACCCGAGCCCAACTATGGCTACACCTTC
-,-,TRBV7-2,TRBJ1-1,CASSLSWNTEAFF,TGTGCCAGCAGCTTATCATGGAACACTGAAGCTTTCTTT
-,few,TRBV11-3,TRBJ2-1,CASSFGRGTFGEQFF,TGTGCCAGCAGCTTTGGCAGGGGAACATTCGGTGAGCAGTTCTTC
TRBD2,few,TRBV6-8,TRBJ2-1,CASSRGLAGSYNEQFF,TGTGCCAGCAGTCGAGGACTAGCGGGTTCCTACAATGAGCAGTTCTTC
TRBD2,-,TRBV9,TRBJ2-5,CASSVETSGGRETQYF,TGTGCCAGCAGCGTGGAGACTAGCGGGGGTAGAGAGACCCAGTACTTC
TRBD1,-,TRBV29-1,TRBJ1-5,CSVGQGLSSNQPQHF,TGCAGCGTAGGACAGGGCCTAAGTAGCAATCAGCCCCAGCATTTT
-,few,TRBV19,TRBJ2-3,CASSVYADTQYF,TGTGCCAGTAGTGTATACGCAGATACGCAGTATTTT
TRBD1,-,TRBV6-1,TRBJ1-1,CASSEEGQGNTEAFF,TGTGCCAGCAGTGAAGAAGGACAGGGGAACACTGAAGCTTTCTTT
-,few,TRBV6-7,TRBJ2-1,CASSLGNEQFF,TGTGCCAGCAGTTTGGGCAATGAGCAGTTCTTC
TRBD2,-,TRBV6-8,TRBJ2-5,CASSGLAGETQYF,TGTGCCAGCAGTGGGCTAGCGGGGGAGACCCAGTACTTC
-,-,TRBV28,TRBJ2-4,CASSLYTTGTVAKNIQYF,TGTGCCAGCAGTTTATATACGACAGGAACTGTCGCCAAAAACATTCAGTACTTC
-,few,TRBV9,TRBJ1-5,CASKGNLGNQPQHF,TGTGCCAGCAAGGGGAATCTGGGCAATCAGCCCCAGCATTTT
TRBD1,medium-sized,TRBV6-8,TRBJ1-4,CASSYINRGPTNEKLFF,TGTGCCAGCAGTTACATCAACAGGGGGCCTACTAATGAAAAACTGTTTTTT